What follows are 32 T cell receptor beta chains derived from one specimen sequenced in a study of graft-versus-host responses after intestinal transplantation. The graft tissue was processed, and this released both intraepithelial and lamina propria lymphocytes. TCRdb's table, derived via immunoSEQ multiplex PCR, lists solely in-frame clones and lacks some. The sample shows about 19,000 clones, roughly 72% of them seen only once. The sample in question was ileum tissue, obtained around 20 days after intestinal transplant. The source of these receptors is a human patient who received an intestinal transplant, so some T cells may come from the graft donor.

The CDR3 here is CASSVGSGGGNNEQFF. CDR3 in DNA: TGTGCCAGCAGCGTAGGTTCGGGGGGGGGCAACAATGAGCAGTTCTTC. J is TRBJ2-1 and V is TRBV9, with 8 positions matching TRBD2. CDR3 size: 16 residues. Germline lookup yields CDR1 SGDLS and CDR2 YYNGEE. Trimming removed 0 bases from V and 5 bases from J; junction bases left unmatched: 7.

The genes are TRBV4-1 and TRBJ2-2, with TRBD2 matching 9 bases. V shed 0 bases, J shed 6 bases, and the junction held 8 bases outside the gene matches. There are 17 residues in the CDR3. The germline gives CDR1 MGHRA, CDR2 YSYEKL. CDR3 residues: CASSQDPRGRAPGELFF. CDR3 coding DNA: TGCGCCAGCAGCCAAGATCCTCGCGGGAGGGCCCCCGGGGAGCTGTTTTTT.

The CDR3 region has the DNA TGTGCCAGCAGCCCACCGGGGGAGTCCTACGAGCAGTACTTC. This codes for CASSPPGESYEQYF. V and J are TRBV28 and TRBJ2-7, with D maybe TRBD2 (6 bases). The CDR3 is made up of 14 amino acids. Germline V CDR1 and CDR2: MDHEN, SYDVKM. Trimming stripped 6 bases from V and 1 base from J, with 13 bases between.

This chain uses TRBV19 with TRBJ1-2, with TRBD1 as a possible D gene (6 bases). The germline CDR1 and CDR2 sequences are LNHDA and SQIVND (reference sequence). The CDR3 spans 14 residues. Trimming shortened V by 3 bases and J by 0 bases, and 8 bases separated the two germline ends. CDR3 DNA: TGTGCCAGTAGTATGCCAGGGGCTAACTATGGCTACACCTTC. This encodes CASSMPGANYGYTF.

The CDR3 nucleotides read TGTGCCAGCAGCCAGGGACAGGGGATGTACGAGCAGTACTTC. Protein product: CASSQGQGMYEQYF. V gene TRBV7-6 combines with J gene TRBJ2-7; 10 positions agree with TRBD1. Germline loops: CDR1 SGHVS, CDR2 FNYEAQ. The CDR3 covers 14 residues. J was trimmed by 4 bases and V by 5 bases; bases with no gene match: 5. The full variable domain, completed using reference TRBV7-6 and TRBJ2-7, is GAGVSQSPRYKVTKRGQDVALRCDPISGHVSLYWYRQALGQGPEFLTYFNYEAQQDKSGLPNDRFSAERPEGSISTLTIQRTEQRDSAMYRCASSQGQGMYEQYFGPGTRLTVT.

The chain joins TRBV9 to TRBJ2-5, with 9 bases matching TRBD2. The CDR3 has 15 amino acids. The germline CDR1 and CDR2 sequences are SGDLS and YYNGEE. The V and J ends lost 6 bases and 2 bases, in that order; junction bases with no gene match: 8. DNA of the CDR3: TGTGCCAGCAATCCAGGACTAGCGTTACAAGAGACCCAGTACTTC. It is translated as CASNPGLALQETQYF.

The chain uses TRBV14 and TRBJ2-1, with D possibly matching TRBD2 (5 bases). V was shortened by 2 bases and J by 0 bases, with 11 bases between the two germline ends. The CDR3 sequence is 16 residues long. Germline V gene sequence: CDR1 SGHDN, CDR2 FVKESK. The CDR3 bases are TGTGCCAGCAGCCAAATAGCGATCCTCTCCTACAATGAGCAGTTCTTC. It encodes CASSQIAILSYNEQFF.

The chain recombines TRBV27 with TRBJ1-2; D is ambiguous. Germline CDR1 is MNHEY and CDR2 is SMNVEV (reference sequence). Trimming took off 5 bases at V and 8 bases at J, with 9 bases between the two ends. The CDR3 sequence is 11 residues long. The CDR3 nucleotides are TGTGCCAGCAGTAAGGGAGGGGGCTACACCTTC. This translates into CASSKGGGYTF.

This clone was counted a single time. As DNA, the CDR3 is TGTGCCAGCAGCCACCAATGCGGGGCTGGGGCCAACGTCCTGACTTTC. Encoded protein: CASSHQCGAGANVLTF. The chain carries TRBV4-2 and TRBJ2-6, with D possibly matching TRBD2 (6 bases). The CDR3 is made up of 16 amino acids. Trimming removed 3 bases at V and 2 bases at J, with 11 bases between. Germline CDR1 LGHNA, CDR2 YNFKEQ.

The genes are TRBV7-3 and TRBJ2-1; weak D call: TRBD2 (6 bases). The V and J ends lost 5 bases and 4 bases respectively, with 15 bases between them. Germline assignment: CDR1 SGHTA and CDR2 FQGTGA. CDR3 length: 15 residues. The CDR3 loop is CASSPDGGNYNEQFF. The CDR3, as DNA: TGTGCCAGCAGCCCCGACGGGGGAAATTACAATGAGCAGTTCTTC.

The chain joins TRBV5-1 to TRBJ2-5; TRBD2 is a possible D gene (6 bases). In germline, CDR1 is SGHRS, CDR2 YFSETQ. The CDR3 spans 14 residues. Trimming removed 4 bases at V and 2 bases at J, with 12 bases between. The CDR3 loop reads CASSPSAGQETQYF. The CDR3 region has the DNA TGCGCCAGCAGCCCTTCGGCGGGGCAAGAGACCCAGTACTTC.

This clone has just a few counts. V usage is TRBV4-1 and J usage is TRBJ2-1; no reliable D call. This CDR3 has 16 residues. In germline, CDR1 is MGHRA, CDR2 YSYEKL. Trimming left V 0 bases short and J 3 bases short, with 12 bases between. The CDR3: CASSQDSIALYNEQFF. DNA of the CDR3: TGCGCCAGCAGCCAAGATTCGATAGCCCTCTACAATGAGCAGTTCTTC.

The J gene is TRBJ1-2, the V gene TRBV5-4; D is unresolved. The CDR3 covers 14 residues. Germline CDR1 and CDR2: SGHNT and YYREEE (reference sequence). V was pared by 0 bases and J by 0 bases, with 6 bases between. The CDR3 DNA sequence: TGTGCCAGCAGCTTGGCCGGGGCTAACTATGGCTACACCTTC. Translated: CASSLAGANYGYTF.

The chain combines TRBV11-2 with TRBJ2-2, with D possibly TRBD2 on 6 matching bases. V lost 5 bases to trimming and J lost 0 bases, with 13 bases between them. The germline V gene encodes CDR1 SGHAT and CDR2 FQNNGV. The CDR3 has 16 residues. The CDR3 reads CASSLWDSTNTGELFF. For the CDR3, the DNA is TGTGCCAGCAGCCTCTGGGACTCCACGAACACCGGGGAGCTGTTTTTT.

Turning to this clone: Other DNA sequences in the same sample also yield this CDR3. This chain joins TRBV5-4 and TRBJ2-1; D remains unclear. The CDR3 loop spans 12 amino acids. V was trimmed by 2 bases and J by 7 bases, leaving 7 bases between them. Germline CDR1 reads SGHNT; CDR2 reads YYREEE (reference sequence). CDR3 sequence: CASSFGLNEQFF. CDR3 sequence (DNA): TGTGCCAGCAGCTTCGGTCTGAATGAGCAGTTCTTC.

The CDR3: CSVEGDRAYEQYF. The CDR3 region has the DNA TGCAGCGTTGAAGGGGACAGGGCGTACGAGCAGTACTTC. This chain connects TRBV29-1 to TRBJ2-7; 9 bases match TRBD1. The ends lost 1 base at V and 4 bases at J; junction bases unmatched: 2. The CDR3 is 13 residues long. Germline CDR1 is SQVTM and CDR2 is ANQGSEA.

V gene TRBV9 combines with J gene TRBJ1-4, with 7 bases lining up with TRBD1. Trimming at V came to 4 bases and at J to 7 bases, leaving 10 bases not matched to a gene. CDR3 length: 15 residues. CDR1 and CDR2 from the germline V gene are SGDLS and YYNGEE. The CDR3 coding sequence is TGTGCCAGCAGCTCAGAGGGGGCTGGAGGTGAAAAACTGTTTTTT. This encodes CASSSEGAGGEKLFF.

The chain couples TRBV28 to TRBJ2-5; 8 bases agree with TRBD1. Germline trimming cut 2 bases from V and 5 bases from J; bases unmatched to any gene: 7. This CDR3 has 15 amino acids. Germline CDR1 is MDHEN and CDR2 is SYDVKM. CDR3 sequence (DNA): TGTGCCAGCAGTTTAGACAGGGGCTACGGGGAGACCCAGTACTTC. It codes for CASSLDRGYGETQYF.

The chain joins TRBV7-2 to TRBJ2-3, with TRBD2 matching 8 bases. Trimming removed 1 base from V and 5 bases from J; junction bases left unmatched: 5. CDR1 SGHTA and CDR2 FQGNSA come from the germline V gene. The CDR3 is 15 residues long. The chain's CDR3 is CASSLGGLVGDTQYF. The CDR3 DNA sequence: TGTGCCAGCAGCTTAGGGGGACTAGTAGGAGATACGCAGTATTTT.

The V call is TRBV29-1, the J call TRBJ2-3, with 9 bases lining up with TRBD1. Trimming removed 6 bases from V and 0 bases from J; junction bases left unmatched: 13. Germline V gives CDR1 SQVTM, CDR2 ANQGSEA. This CDR3 is built from 17 residues. CDR3 protein: CSVDPGTGLPSTDTQYF. The CDR3 region has the DNA TGCAGCGTAGACCCCGGGACAGGGCTTCCTAGCACAGATACGCAGTATTTT.

Concerning this clone itself: An end of the junction does not agree with germline; a read error may underlie this. The chain joins TRBV2 to TRBJ2-4, with 8 bases lining up with TRBD2. The CDR3 extends over 14 amino acids. Germline V gives CDR1 SNHLY, CDR2 FYNNEI. The CDR3 loop is CASRAGLAQNIQYF. In nucleotides, the CDR3 is TGTGCCAGCAGGGCAGGACTAGCCCAAAACATTCAGTACTTC.

This clone was seen more than once but under ten times. The rearrangement uses TRBV29-1 and TRBJ1-2; D call uncertain. Trimming shortened V by 4 bases and J by 6 bases, and 12 bases separated the two germline ends. The CDR3 contains 12 residues. Germline CDR1 and CDR2: SQVTM and ANQGSEA. CDR3 amino acids: CSVGPGYDGYTF. The DNA of the CDR3 is TGCAGCGTTGGTCCCGGTTACGATGGCTACACCTTC.

This chain connects TRBV2 to TRBJ1-2, with D perhaps TRBD1 (6 bases). CDR1 SNHLY and CDR2 FYNNEI come from the germline V gene. The CDR3 sequence is 14 residues long. V gave up 3 bases and J gave up 3 bases, with 11 bases separating them. The CDR3 DNA sequence: TGTGCCAGCAGTGAGGAAACAGGGTACTATGGCTACACCTTC. This codes for CASSEETGYYGYTF.

CDR3 sequence: CASSRDTGGGQPQHF. The DNA for the CDR3 is TGTGCCAGCTCACGGGATACAGGGGGCGGACAGCCCCAGCATTTT. V gene TRBV18 combines with J gene TRBJ1-5; 9 nucleotides agree with TRBD1. Germline V gene lookup returns CDR1 KGHSH and CDR2 LQKENI. J was trimmed by 7 bases and V by 4 bases; bases with no gene match: 8. The CDR3 sequence is 15 residues long.

The chain carries TRBV27 and TRBJ1-2, with unresolved D. Germline assignment: CDR1 MNHEY and CDR2 SMNVEV (reference sequence). The CDR3 loop spans 13 amino acids. Between the trimmed V and J ends, which lost 3 bases and 4 bases, there was a span of 9 bases. The DNA of the CDR3 is TGTGCCAGCAGTTTTCGGGCGGGCTATGGCTACACCTTC. This sequence encodes CASSFRAGYGYTF.

This sequence joins TRBV9 and TRBJ1-2, with 9 bases that match TRBD1. In germline, CDR1 is SGDLS, CDR2 YYNGEE. The V and J ends lost 4 bases and 11 bases, in that order; junction bases with no gene match: 15. This CDR3 has 15 amino acids. The DNA of the CDR3 is TGTGCCAGCAGCCGGACAGGGGTGTACTATGGCTTGTACACCTTC. Translation gives CASSRTGVYYGLYTF.

The chain has TRBV28 and TRBJ2-1, with TRBD2 identical over 11 bases. The CDR3 sequence is 16 residues long. Trimming took 2 bases from V and 8 from J; bases not matched to a gene: 8. The germline gives CDR1 MDHEN, CDR2 SYDVKM. The DNA of the CDR3 is TGTGCCAGCAGTTTAACGACTAGCGGGGCCTTGGATGAGCAGTTCTTC. Protein sequence: CASSLTTSGALDEQFF. The whole variable domain, remainder taken from reference TRBV28 and TRBJ2-1, is DVKVTQSSRYLVKRTGEKVFLECVQDMDHENMFWYRQDPGLGLRLIYFSYDVKMKEKGDIPEGYSVSREKKERFSLILESASTNQTSMYLCASSLTTSGALDEQFFGPGTRLTVL.

This rearrangement joins TRBV19 to TRBJ2-3, with TRBD2 identical over 11 bases. The CDR3 sequence is 16 residues long. CDR1 and CDR2 (germline): LNHDA, SQIVND (reference sequence). The V segment lost 6 bases and the J segment 3 bases; nucleotides outside the gene matches: 8. The CDR3 loop is CASSLTSGSFTDTQYF. The CDR3 DNA reads TGTGCCAGTAGCCTAACTAGCGGGAGTTTTACAGATACGCAGTATTTT.

The genes are TRBV6-1 and TRBJ2-1; D call uncertain. Germline V CDR1 and CDR2: MNHNS, SASEGT. CDR3 length: 15 amino acids. The germline V and J ends were trimmed by 4 bases and 4 bases, with 14 bases remaining between them. This chain's CDR3 is CASSVLGGEYNEQFF. The CDR3 DNA reads as TGTGCCAGCAGTGTCCTTGGTGGAGAATACAATGAGCAGTTCTTC.

As DNA, the CDR3 is TGTGCCAGCAGTGGGGGGGAGACCAATCAGCCCCAGCATTTT. Its protein product is CASSGGETNQPQHF. The chain joins TRBV13 to TRBJ1-5; tentatively, D is TRBD1 (5 bases). CDR1 is PRHDT, CDR2 FYEKMQ, per germline (reference sequence). The CDR3 contains 14 residues. V gave up 6 bases and J gave up 3 bases, with 12 bases separating them.

The genes are TRBV6-5 and TRBJ1-2; 8 bases match TRBD1. Germline V gene sequence: CDR1 MNHEY, CDR2 SVGAGI. The V segment lost 0 bases and the J segment 8 bases; nucleotides outside the gene matches: 2. The CDR3 sequence is 13 residues long. The CDR3 DNA follows: TGTGCCAGCAGTTACTCGACAGGGGTGGGCTACACCTTC. Residues: CASSYSTGVGYTF.

This clone has only a few counts. The rearrangement joins TRBV6-6 to TRBJ1-5; D not certain. This CDR3 has 15 residues. The germline V gene encodes CDR1 MNHNY and CDR2 SVGAGI (reference sequence). Trimming took 6 bases from V and 1 from J, leaving 13 bases between them. The CDR3 DNA sequence: TGTGCCAGCAGGGGTCCGGGTCCAAGCAATCAGCCCCAGCATTTT. Amino acids: CASRGPGPSNQPQHF.